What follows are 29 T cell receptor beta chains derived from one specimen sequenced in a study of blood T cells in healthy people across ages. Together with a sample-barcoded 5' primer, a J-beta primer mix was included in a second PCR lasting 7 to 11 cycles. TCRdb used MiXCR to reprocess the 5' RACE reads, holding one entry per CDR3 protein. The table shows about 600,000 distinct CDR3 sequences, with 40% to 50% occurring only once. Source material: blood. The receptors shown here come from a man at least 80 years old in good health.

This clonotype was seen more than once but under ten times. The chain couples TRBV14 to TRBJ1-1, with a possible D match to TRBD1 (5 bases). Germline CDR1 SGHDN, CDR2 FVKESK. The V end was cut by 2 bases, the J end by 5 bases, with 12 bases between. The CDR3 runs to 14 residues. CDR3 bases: TGTGCCAGCAGCCAACTCTCTGGGGGGACTGAAGCTTTCTTT. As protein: CASSQLSGGTEAFF.

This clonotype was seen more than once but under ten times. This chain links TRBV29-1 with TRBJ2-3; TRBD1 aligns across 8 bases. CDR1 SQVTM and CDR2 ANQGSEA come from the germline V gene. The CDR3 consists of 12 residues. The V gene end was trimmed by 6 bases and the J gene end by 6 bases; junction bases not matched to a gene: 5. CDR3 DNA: TGCAGCGTCGTGACAGGGGTGGATACGCAGTATTTT. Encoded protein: CSVVTGVDTQYF.

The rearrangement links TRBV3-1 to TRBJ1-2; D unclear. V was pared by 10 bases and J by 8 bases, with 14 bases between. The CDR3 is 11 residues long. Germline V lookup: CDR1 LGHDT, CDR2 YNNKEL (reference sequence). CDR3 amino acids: CATRGFLGYTF. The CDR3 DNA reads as TGTGCCACCCGGGGATTTTTAGGCTACACCTTC.

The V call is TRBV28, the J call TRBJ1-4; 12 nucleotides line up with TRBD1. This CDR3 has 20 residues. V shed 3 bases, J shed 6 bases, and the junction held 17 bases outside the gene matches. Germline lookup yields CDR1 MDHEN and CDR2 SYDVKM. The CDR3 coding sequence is TGTGCCAGCAGTTTTACTTACGGGACAGGGGGCGCGGGTAAAGATGAAAAACTGTTTTTT. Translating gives CASSFTYGTGGAGKDEKLFF.

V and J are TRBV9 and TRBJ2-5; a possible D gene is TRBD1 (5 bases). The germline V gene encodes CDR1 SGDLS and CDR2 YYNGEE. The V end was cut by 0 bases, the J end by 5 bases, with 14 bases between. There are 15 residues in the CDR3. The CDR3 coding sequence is TGTGCCAGCAGCGTAGGTCAGGGATTGTACGAGACCCAGTACTTC. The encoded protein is CASSVGQGLYETQYF.

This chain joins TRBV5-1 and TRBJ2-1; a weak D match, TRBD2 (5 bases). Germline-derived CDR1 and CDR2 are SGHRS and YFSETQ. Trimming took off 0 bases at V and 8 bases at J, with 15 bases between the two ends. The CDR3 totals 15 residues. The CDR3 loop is CASSLVLPGLDEQFF. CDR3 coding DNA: TGCGCCAGCAGCTTGGTACTTCCGGGGTTAGATGAGCAGTTCTTC.

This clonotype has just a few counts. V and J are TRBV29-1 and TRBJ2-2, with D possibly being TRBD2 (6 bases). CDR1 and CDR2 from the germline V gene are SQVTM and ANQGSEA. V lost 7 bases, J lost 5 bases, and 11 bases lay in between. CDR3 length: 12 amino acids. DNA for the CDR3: TGCAGCGCCCCACGGGGGACCGGGGAGCTGTTTTTT. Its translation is CSAPRGTGELFF.

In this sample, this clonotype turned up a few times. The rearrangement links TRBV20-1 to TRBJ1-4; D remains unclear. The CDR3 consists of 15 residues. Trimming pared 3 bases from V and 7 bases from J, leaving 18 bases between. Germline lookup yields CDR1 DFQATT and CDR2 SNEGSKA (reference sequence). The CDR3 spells CSASRSRRAGEKLFF. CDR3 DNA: TGCAGTGCTAGTCGGTCCAGAAGGGCGGGTGAAAAACTGTTTTTT.

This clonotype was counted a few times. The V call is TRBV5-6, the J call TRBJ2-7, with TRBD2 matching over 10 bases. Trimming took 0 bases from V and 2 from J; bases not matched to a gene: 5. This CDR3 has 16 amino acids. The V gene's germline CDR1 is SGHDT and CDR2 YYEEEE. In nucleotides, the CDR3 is TGTGCCAGCAGCTTGGAGAGGACTAGCGGCGCCTACGAGCAGTACTTC. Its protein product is CASSLERTSGAYEQYF.

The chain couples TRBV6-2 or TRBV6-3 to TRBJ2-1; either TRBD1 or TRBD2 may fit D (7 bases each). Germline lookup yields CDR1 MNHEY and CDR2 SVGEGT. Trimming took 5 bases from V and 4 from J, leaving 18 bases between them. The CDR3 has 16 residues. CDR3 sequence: CASSTPGRGLYNEQFF. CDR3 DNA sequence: TGTGCCAGCAGTACCCCGGGGAGGGGGCTTTACAATGAGCAGTTCTTC.

Here the CDR3 reads CASSSLGLPQNIQYF. DNA of the CDR3: TGTGCCAGCAGCTCGCTGGGCCTCCCCCAAAACATTCAGTACTTC. The chain has TRBV7-2 and TRBJ2-4; D ambiguous. The length of the CDR3 is 15 residues. Germline CDR1 and CDR2: SGHTA and FQGNSA. Trimming shortened V by 4 bases and J by 5 bases, and 15 bases separated the two germline ends.

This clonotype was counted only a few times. The CDR3 nucleotides are TGTGCCAGCAGCCCCTGGACAGGCCCGGGCACTGAAGCTTTCTTT. Amino acids: CASSPWTGPGTEAFF. The chain links TRBV7-2 to TRBJ1-1, with 7 bases matching TRBD1. V was clipped by 5 bases and J by 4 bases; unmatched bases: 10. There are 15 residues in the CDR3. Germline V gene data show CDR1 as SGHTA and CDR2 as FQGNSA.

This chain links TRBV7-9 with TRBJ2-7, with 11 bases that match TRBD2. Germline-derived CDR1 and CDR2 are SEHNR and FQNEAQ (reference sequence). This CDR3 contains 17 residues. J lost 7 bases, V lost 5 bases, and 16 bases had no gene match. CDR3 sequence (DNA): TGTGCCAGCAGCCCATCTAGACTAGCGGGGACCTACAATGAGCAGTACTTC. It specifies CASSPSRLAGTYNEQYF.

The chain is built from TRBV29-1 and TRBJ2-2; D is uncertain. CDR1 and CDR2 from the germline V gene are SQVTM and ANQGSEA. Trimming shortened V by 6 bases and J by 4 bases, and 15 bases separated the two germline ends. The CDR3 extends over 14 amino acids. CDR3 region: CSVLAARSTGELFF. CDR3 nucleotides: TGCAGCGTCCTGGCGGCAAGGAGCACCGGGGAGCTGTTTTTT.

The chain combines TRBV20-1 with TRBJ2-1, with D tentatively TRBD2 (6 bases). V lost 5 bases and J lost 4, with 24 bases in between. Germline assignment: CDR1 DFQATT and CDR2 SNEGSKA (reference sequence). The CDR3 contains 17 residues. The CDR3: CSALLSGGAEFYNEQFF. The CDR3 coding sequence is TGCAGTGCTCTCCTCTCAGGAGGGGCTGAGTTTTACAATGAGCAGTTCTTC.

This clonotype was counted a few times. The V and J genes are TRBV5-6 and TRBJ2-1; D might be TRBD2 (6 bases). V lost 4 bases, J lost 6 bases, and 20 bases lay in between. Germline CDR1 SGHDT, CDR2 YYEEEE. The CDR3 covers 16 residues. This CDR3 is CASSLRAGLHSNEQFF. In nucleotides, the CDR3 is TGTGCCAGCAGCCTCCGGGCGGGACTGCACTCCAATGAGCAGTTCTTC.

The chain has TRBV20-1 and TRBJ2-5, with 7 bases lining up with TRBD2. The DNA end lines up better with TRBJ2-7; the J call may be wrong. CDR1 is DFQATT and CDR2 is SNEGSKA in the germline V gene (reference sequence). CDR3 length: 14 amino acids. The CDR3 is CSAHGRQSTYEQYF. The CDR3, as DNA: TGCAGTGCTCACGGGAGGCAGTCTACCTACGAGCAGTACTTC.

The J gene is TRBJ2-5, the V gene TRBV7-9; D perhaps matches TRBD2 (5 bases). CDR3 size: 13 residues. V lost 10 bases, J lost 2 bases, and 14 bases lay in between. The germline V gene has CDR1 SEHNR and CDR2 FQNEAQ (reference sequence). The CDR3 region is CATPVGEQETQYF. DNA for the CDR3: TGTGCCACCCCAGTGGGAGAACAAGAGACCCAGTACTTC.

The CDR3 spells CAISEGGLDQPQHF. The CDR3 nucleotides are TGTGCCATCAGTGAGGGAGGGTTAGATCAGCCCCAGCATTTT. The chain employs TRBV10-3 and TRBJ1-5; D remains ambiguous. Germline V CDR1 and CDR2: ENHRY, SYGVKD. V gave up 2 bases and J gave up 5 bases, with 10 bases separating them. CDR3 length equals 14 residues.

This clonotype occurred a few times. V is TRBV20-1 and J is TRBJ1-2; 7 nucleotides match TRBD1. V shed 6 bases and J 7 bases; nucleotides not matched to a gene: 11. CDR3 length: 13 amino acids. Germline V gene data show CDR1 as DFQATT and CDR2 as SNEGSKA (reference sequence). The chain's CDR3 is CSARDSPASGYTF. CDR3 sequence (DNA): TGCAGTGCCAGGGACAGCCCAGCCTCTGGCTACACCTTC.

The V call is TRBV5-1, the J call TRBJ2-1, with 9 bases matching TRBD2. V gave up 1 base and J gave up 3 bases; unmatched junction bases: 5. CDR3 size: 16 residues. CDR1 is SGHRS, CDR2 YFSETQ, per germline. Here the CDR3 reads CASSLNSGGLYNEQFF. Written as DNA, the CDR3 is TGCGCCAGCAGCTTGAATAGCGGGGGCCTCTACAATGAGCAGTTCTTC.

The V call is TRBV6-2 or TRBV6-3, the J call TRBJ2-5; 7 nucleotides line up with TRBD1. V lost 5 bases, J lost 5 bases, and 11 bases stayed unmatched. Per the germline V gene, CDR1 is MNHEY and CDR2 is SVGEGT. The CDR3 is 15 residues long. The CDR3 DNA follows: TGTGCCAGCAGTAGTATTACAGGGGATCGCGAGACCCAGTACTTC. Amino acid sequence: CASSSITGDRETQYF.

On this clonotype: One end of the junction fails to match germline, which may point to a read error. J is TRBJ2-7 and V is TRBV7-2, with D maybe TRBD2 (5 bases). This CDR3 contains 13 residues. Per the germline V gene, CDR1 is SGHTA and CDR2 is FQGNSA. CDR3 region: CASSTSSSYKQYF. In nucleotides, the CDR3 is TGTGCCAGCAGCACCTCTAGCTCCTACAAGCAGTACTTC.

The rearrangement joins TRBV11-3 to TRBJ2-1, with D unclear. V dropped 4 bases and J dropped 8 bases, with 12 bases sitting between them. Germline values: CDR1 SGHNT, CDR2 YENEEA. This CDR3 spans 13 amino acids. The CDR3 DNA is TGTGCCAGCAGCTCCCTTCAAGGCGATGAGCAGTTCTTC. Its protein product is CASSSLQGDEQFF.

The CDR3 sequence is CASSLDGVNTGELFF. As DNA, the CDR3 is TGCGCCAGCAGCTTGGACGGGGTGAACACCGGGGAGCTGTTTTTT. The chain carries TRBV5-1 and TRBJ2-2; D might be TRBD2 (5 bases). There are 15 residues in the CDR3. Germline V lookup: CDR1 SGHRS, CDR2 YFSETQ. Trimming shortened V by 0 bases and J by 1 base, and 7 bases separated the two germline ends.

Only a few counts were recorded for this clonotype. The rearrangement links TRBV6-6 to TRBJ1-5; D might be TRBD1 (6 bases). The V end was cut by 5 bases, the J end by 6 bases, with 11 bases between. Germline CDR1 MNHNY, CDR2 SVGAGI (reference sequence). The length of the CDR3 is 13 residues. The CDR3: CASSDGGAQPQHF. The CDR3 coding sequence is TGTGCCAGCAGTGACGGGGGGGCTCAGCCCCAGCATTTT.

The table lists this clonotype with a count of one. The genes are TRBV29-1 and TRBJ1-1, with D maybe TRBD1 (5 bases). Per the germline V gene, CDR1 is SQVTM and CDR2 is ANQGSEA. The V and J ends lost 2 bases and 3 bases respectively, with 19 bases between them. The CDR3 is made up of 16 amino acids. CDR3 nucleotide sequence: TGCAGCGTTGAATCGGGACCCTGGAGTGGCTACACTGAAGCTTTCTTT. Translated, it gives CSVESGPWSGYTEAFF.

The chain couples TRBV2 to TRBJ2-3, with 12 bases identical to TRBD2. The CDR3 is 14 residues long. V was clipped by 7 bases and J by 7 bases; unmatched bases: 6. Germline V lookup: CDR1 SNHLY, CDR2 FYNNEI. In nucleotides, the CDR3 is TGTGCCAGCAAACTAGCGGGGGGATTAAATACGCAGTATTTT. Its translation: CASKLAGGLNTQYF. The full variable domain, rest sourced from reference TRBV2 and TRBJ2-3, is EPEVTQTPSHQVTQMGQEVILRCVPISNHLYFYWYRQILGQKVEFLVSFYNNEISEKSEIFDDQFSVERPDGSNFTLKIRSTKLEDSAMYFCASKLAGGLNTQYFGPGTRLTVL.

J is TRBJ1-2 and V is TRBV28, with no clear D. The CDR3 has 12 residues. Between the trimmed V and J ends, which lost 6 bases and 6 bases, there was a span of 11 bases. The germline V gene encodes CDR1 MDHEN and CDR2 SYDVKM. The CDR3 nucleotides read TGTGCCAGCAGGACGCTGCTCGATGGCTACACCTTC. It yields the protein CASRTLLDGYTF.